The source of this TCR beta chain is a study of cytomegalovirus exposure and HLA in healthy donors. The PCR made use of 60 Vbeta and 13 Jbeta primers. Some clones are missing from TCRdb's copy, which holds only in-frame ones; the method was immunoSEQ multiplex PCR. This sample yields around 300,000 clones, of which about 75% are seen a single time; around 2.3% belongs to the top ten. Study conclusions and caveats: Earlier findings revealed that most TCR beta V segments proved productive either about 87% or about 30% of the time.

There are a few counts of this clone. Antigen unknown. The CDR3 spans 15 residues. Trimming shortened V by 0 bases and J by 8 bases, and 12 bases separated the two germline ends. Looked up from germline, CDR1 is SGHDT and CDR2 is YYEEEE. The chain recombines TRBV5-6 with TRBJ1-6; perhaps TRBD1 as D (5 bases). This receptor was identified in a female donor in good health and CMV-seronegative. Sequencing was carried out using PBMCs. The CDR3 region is CASSLEPGRDSPLHF. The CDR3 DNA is TGTGCCAGCAGCTTGGAGCCAGGGAGGGATTCACCCCTCCACTTT.